This T cell receptor beta chain was found in a study of T-cell reconstitution after alpha-beta-depleted transplantation in children. Germline values: CDR1 SGHRS, CDR2 YFSETQ. This CDR3 comprises 15 residues. J gave up 10 bases and V 4 bases, and 9 bases lay outside the gene matches. The TCRbeta library was prepared with unique molecular identifiers. TCRdb re-analysed the PCR reads in MiXCR, keeping a single row per CDR3 protein. The repertoire holds about 600,000 distinct CDR3 sequences, with under 30% as singletons. Study results and caveats: It was surviving recipient T cells and thymic progenitors that gave some patients high TCRbeta diversity at day 60.

A word on this clonotype: The antigen is not known.

The TCR comes from a boy under two years old who had a stem cell transplant for acute myeloid leukemia, so the T cells may come from the graft donor. Sequences were derived from PBMCs, mostly from graft donor cells, sampled 360 days after TCRalphabeta/CD19-depleted stem cell transplant. The chain is built from TRBV5-1 and TRBJ1-6; TRBD1 aligns across 9 bases. The chain's CDR3 is CASSVGQGNRSPLHF. The CDR3 DNA follows: TGCGCCAGCAGCGTAGGACAGGGGAACCGATCACCCCTCCACTTT.